This TCR beta chain was sequenced for a study of blood T cell repertoires in COVID-19. Overall study: The United States, Italy and Spain supplied acute and convalescent COVID-19 samples. Sample material is recorded as cDNA or gDNA derived from T cells, B-cell-depleted T cells, or PBMCs.

Germline CDR1 WSHSY, CDR2 SAAADI. Trimming took 4 bases from V and 6 from J; bases not matched to a gene: 9. The CDR3 totals 17 residues. Per the original methods: The assay estimated nucleated cells by amplifying reference gene primers. Method: immunoSEQ multiplex PCR; TCRdb's copy keeps in-frame clones and lacks some. The V and J calls and clone size come from that table; D and trimming were worked out from the DNA. The sample records hundreds of thousands of clones, around 88% being singletons. Membership in each cohort depended on participant-reported clinical history. This clone came up once. The J gene is TRBJ1-6, the V gene TRBV10-2; 10 bases line up with TRBD1. This clonotype was sampled from a woman in her 40s who had recovered from COVID-19. The sequenced sample consisted of PBMCs or T cells enriched from blood (not recorded which). CDR3 residues: CASSAPDRGGTNSPLHF. For the CDR3, the DNA is TGCGCCAGCAGTGCCCCGGACAGGGGGGGGACTAATTCACCCCTCCACTTT.